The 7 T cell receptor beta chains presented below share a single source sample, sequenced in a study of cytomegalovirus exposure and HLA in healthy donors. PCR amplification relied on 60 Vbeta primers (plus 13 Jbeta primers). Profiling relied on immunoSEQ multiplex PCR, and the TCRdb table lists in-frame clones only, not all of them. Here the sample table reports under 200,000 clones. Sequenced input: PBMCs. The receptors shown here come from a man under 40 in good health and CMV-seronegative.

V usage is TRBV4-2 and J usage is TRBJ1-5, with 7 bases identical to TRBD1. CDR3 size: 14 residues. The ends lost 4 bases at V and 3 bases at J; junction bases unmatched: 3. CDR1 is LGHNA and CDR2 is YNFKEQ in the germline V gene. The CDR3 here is CASSRTGINQPQHF. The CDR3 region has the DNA TGTGCCAGCAGCCGGACAGGAATCAATCAGCCCCAGCATTTT.

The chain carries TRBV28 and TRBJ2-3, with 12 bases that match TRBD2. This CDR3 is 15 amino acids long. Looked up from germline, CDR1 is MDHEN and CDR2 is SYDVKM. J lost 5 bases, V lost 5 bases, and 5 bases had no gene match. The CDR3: CASSLAGGPRDTQYF. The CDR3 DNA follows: TGTGCCAGCAGTCTAGCGGGAGGGCCGAGAGATACGCAGTATTTT.

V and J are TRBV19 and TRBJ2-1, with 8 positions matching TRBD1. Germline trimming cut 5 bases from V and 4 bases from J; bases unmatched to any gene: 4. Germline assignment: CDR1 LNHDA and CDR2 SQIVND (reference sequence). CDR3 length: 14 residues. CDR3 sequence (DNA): TGTGCCAGTAGTCTGACAGGGGTATACAATGAGCAGTTCTTC. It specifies CASSLTGVYNEQFF.

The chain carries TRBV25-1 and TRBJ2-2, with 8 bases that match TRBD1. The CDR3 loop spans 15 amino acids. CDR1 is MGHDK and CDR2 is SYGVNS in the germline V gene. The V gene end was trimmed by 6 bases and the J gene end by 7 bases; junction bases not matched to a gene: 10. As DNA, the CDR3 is TGTGCCAGCAGGGACAGGGTCAGTGGGGGCGGGGAGCTGTTTTTT. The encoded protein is CASRDRVSGGGELFF.

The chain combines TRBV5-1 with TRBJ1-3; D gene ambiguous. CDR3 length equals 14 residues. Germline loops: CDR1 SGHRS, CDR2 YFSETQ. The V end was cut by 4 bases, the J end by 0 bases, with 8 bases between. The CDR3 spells CASSPVVSGNTIYF. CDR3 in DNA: TGCGCCAGCAGCCCTGTAGTCTCTGGAAACACCATATATTTT. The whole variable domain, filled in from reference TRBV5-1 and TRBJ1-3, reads KAGVTQTPRYLIKTRGQQVTLSCSPISGHRSVSWYQQTPGQGLQFLFEYFSETQRNKGNFPGRFSGRQFSNSRSEMNVSTLELGDSALYLCASSPVVSGNTIYFGEGSWLTVV.

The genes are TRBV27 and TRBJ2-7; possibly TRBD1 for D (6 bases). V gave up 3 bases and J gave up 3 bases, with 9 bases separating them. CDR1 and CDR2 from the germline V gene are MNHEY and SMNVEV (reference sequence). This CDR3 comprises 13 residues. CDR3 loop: CASSFGQHYEQYF. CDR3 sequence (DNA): TGTGCCAGCAGTTTTGGACAGCACTACGAGCAGTACTTC.

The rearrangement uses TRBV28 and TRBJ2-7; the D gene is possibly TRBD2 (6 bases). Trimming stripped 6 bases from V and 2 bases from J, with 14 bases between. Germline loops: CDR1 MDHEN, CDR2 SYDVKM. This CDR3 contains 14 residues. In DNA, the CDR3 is TGTGCCAGCAGAGCAGCGGGTCGGACCTACGAGCAGTACTTC. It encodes CASRAAGRTYEQYF.